These 23 T cell receptor beta chains originate from one sample sequenced in a study of CD8+ T cells in alopecia areata. Extraction and reverse transcription of RNA yielded cDNA as the sequencing template. This table comes from immunoSEQ multiplex PCR, and its TCRdb copy is limited to in-frame clones, with some not included. The repertoire includes more than 110,000 clones, around 50% of them detected once, and 15% to 20% sits in the top ten. Sample treatment: oral pan-JAK inhibitor, 5-10 mg twice daily. The material sequenced was CD8+ T cells sorted from blood, taken at week 4, from a patient treated with tofacitinib. The receptor set was obtained from a human donor with alopecia areata.

This clone has a handful of counts. V and J are TRBV13 and TRBJ2-7; D is ambiguous. The CDR3 covers 13 residues. V was shortened by 4 bases and J by 3 bases, with 10 bases between the two germline ends. Germline CDR1 PRHDT, CDR2 FYEKMQ (reference sequence). CDR3 sequence reads: CASSSEADYEQYF. CDR3 DNA: TGTGCCAGCAGCTCTGAGGCAGACTACGAGCAGTACTTC.

This clone was found a few times. In nucleotides, the CDR3 is TGTGCCAGCAGCATTGGACAGGGCCTTAGGAATGAGCAGTTCTTC. It encodes CASSIGQGLRNEQFF. The V gene is TRBV7-8, the J gene TRBJ2-1; 8 positions agree with TRBD1. CDR3 length: 15 residues. Germline CDR1 and CDR2: SGHVS and FQNEAQ. The junction had 10 bases not matched to a gene; V was cut back by 5 bases and J by 7 bases.

The V call is TRBV11-2, the J call TRBJ2-3, with D uncertain. The CDR3 length is 14 residues. CDR1 and CDR2 (germline): SGHAT, FQNNGV. Deletions cut 1 base from V and 0 bases from J, with 5 bases between. CDR3 amino acids: CASSLVSSTDTQYF. The CDR3 coding sequence is TGTGCCAGCAGCTTAGTATCTAGCACAGATACGCAGTATTTT. The complete variable domain, with remaining parts taken from reference TRBV11-2 and TRBJ2-3, reads EAGVAQSPRYKIIEKRQSVAFWCNPISGHATLYWYQQILGQGPKLLIQFQNNGVVDDSQLPKDRFSAERLKGVDSTLKIQPAKLEDSAVYLCASSLVSSTDTQYFGPGTRLTVL.

The J gene is TRBJ2-3, the V gene TRBV5-1; 8 nucleotides agree with TRBD2. Germline CDR1 is SGHRS and CDR2 is YFSETQ. The CDR3 has 13 residues. The V and J ends lost 2 bases and 9 bases, in that order; junction bases with no gene match: 5. The CDR3 region is CASSFSGRGTQYF. CDR3 nucleotide sequence: TGCGCCAGCAGCTTTTCCGGGAGGGGAACGCAGTATTTT.

This clone occurred once. The sample holds other DNA sequences that translate to the same CDR3. V usage is TRBV5-4 and J usage is TRBJ2-7; D not resolved. This CDR3 contains 13 residues. Germline lookup yields CDR1 SGHNT and CDR2 YYREEE (reference sequence). Trimming removed 0 bases at V and 3 bases at J, with 7 bases between. CDR3 sequence (DNA): TGTGCCAGCAGCTTGGGCGGAGACTACGAGCAGTACTTC. Its translation: CASSLGGDYEQYF.

The CDR3: CASNDRGNYEQYF. CDR3 coding DNA: TGTGCCAGCAACGACAGGGGGAACTACGAGCAGTACTTC. The rearrangement links TRBV6-1 to TRBJ2-7, with TRBD1 matching 9 bases. Losses at the gene ends were 7 bases for V and 3 bases for J; bases not matched to a gene: 4. From germline, CDR1 is MNHNS and CDR2 SASEGT. The CDR3 has 13 residues.

The rearrangement uses TRBV9 and TRBJ2-3, with 8 bases lining up with TRBD2. Germline V CDR1 and CDR2: SGDLS, YYNGEE. V trimming: 1 base; J trimming: 3 bases; junction bases outside the gene matches: 7. This CDR3 region has 16 residues. CDR3 bases: TGTGCCAGCAGCGTATCGGGACTAGGGGGGACAGATACGCAGTATTTT. This gives the protein CASSVSGLGGTDTQYF.

This chain joins TRBV30 and TRBJ1-1; D is undetermined. In germline, CDR1 is GTSNPN, CDR2 SVGIG (reference sequence). Trimming cost V 2 bases and J 5 bases, with 9 bases left between them. The CDR3 is 12 amino acids. CDR3 sequence: CAWSRGVTEAFF. In DNA, the CDR3 is TGTGCCTGGAGTCGGGGTGTGACTGAAGCTTTCTTT.

V usage is TRBV7-9 and J usage is TRBJ2-2; no clear D gene. CDR1 and CDR2 from the germline V gene are SEHNR and FQNEAQ (reference sequence). The CDR3 covers 12 residues. Trimming pared 3 bases from V and 7 bases from J, leaving 6 bases between. The CDR3 region is CASSFLDGELFF. In nucleotides, the CDR3 is TGTGCCAGCAGCTTCCTGGACGGGGAGCTGTTTTTT.

A few counts support this clone. The chain has TRBV7-3 and TRBJ2-5, with D possibly matching TRBD1 (5 bases). The CDR3 has 15 amino acids. The V end lost 2 bases, the J end lost 5 bases, and 15 bases lay between the germline ends. Germline loops: CDR1 SGHTA, CDR2 FQGTGA. CDR3 DNA sequence: TGTGCCAGCAGCTTAGGTCAGGGCGTCCTGGAGACCCAGTACTTC. It translates to CASSLGQGVLETQYF.

The chain is built from TRBV4-2 and TRBJ2-1; TRBD2 matches 8 bases. CDR1 is LGHNA, CDR2 YNFKEQ, per germline. The V and J ends lost 1 base and 4 bases, in that order; junction bases with no gene match: 3. This CDR3 has 15 residues. Written as DNA, the CDR3 is TGTGCCAGCAGCCAAGGGGTAGCGGGGTACAATGAGCAGTTCTTC. It yields the protein CASSQGVAGYNEQFF.

The chain couples TRBV27 to TRBJ1-6, with D possibly matching TRBD1 (5 bases). The CDR3 contains 17 residues. V shed 4 bases and J shed 7 bases, with 20 bases lying between them. Looked up from germline, CDR1 is MNHEY and CDR2 is SMNVEV (reference sequence). The CDR3 is CASSSPGVLGLNSPLHF. The CDR3 DNA is TGTGCCAGCAGTTCCCCTGGGGTTTTGGGGCTGAATTCACCCCTCCACTTT.

The CDR3 DNA is TGTGCCAGCAGTAACGGGGATGGCTACACCTTC. It is translated as CASSNGDGYTF. This chain links TRBV2 with TRBJ1-2; D call uncertain. V gave up 5 bases and J gave up 6 bases, with 7 bases separating them. The CDR3 consists of 11 residues. Germline loops: CDR1 SNHLY, CDR2 FYNNEI.

The chain uses TRBV23-1 and TRBJ2-6; no clear D gene. TRBV23-1 is filed as an ORF, its function uncertain. Trimming left V 6 bases short and J 6 bases short, with 15 bases between. This CDR3 is 15 amino acids long. CDR3 amino acids: CASRQWCLPANVLTF. CDR3 bases: TGCGCCAGCAGACAGTGGTGCTTACCGGCCAACGTCCTGACTTTC.

This chain uses TRBV6-6 with TRBJ2-5; D is possibly TRBD2 (5 bases). V dropped 0 bases and J dropped 7 bases, with 15 bases sitting between them. Germline assignment: CDR1 MNHNY and CDR2 SVGAGI (reference sequence). This CDR3 is built from 15 residues. This CDR3 is CASSYSGPDGGTQYF. The CDR3 nucleotides read TGTGCCAGCAGTTACTCCGGACCCGATGGAGGGACCCAGTACTTC.

The chain's CDR3 is CASSPSGLGTYNEQFF. In DNA form, the CDR3 reads TGTGCCAGCAGCCCAAGCGGACTAGGGACCTACAATGAGCAGTTCTTC. V and J are TRBV14 and TRBJ2-1; 7 bases are shared with TRBD2. With 4 bases clipped from V and 2 bases from J, the junction kept 8 bases outside the gene matches. Germline V gene sequence: CDR1 SGHDN, CDR2 FVKESK. The CDR3 loop spans 16 amino acids.

V and J are TRBV4-1 and TRBJ2-5; D is uncertain. CDR1 is MGHRA and CDR2 is YSYEKL in the germline V gene. The CDR3 length is 12 residues. Trimming cost V 2 bases and J 4 bases, with 5 bases left between them. CDR3 DNA sequence: TGCGCCAGCAGCCAATTCGGAGAGACCCAGTACTTC. Amino acids: CASSQFGETQYF.

The CDR3 is CASSPLGPRTDTQYF. The CDR3 DNA follows: TGTGCCAGCAGCCCCTTAGGGCCGCGCACAGATACGCAGTATTTT. The V gene is TRBV7-2, the J gene TRBJ2-3; no clear D gene. The V and J ends lost 5 bases and 1 base respectively, with 13 bases between them. The length of the CDR3 is 15 residues. In germline, CDR1 is SGHTA, CDR2 FQGNSA.

This clone has just one count. This chain joins TRBV29-1 and TRBJ2-7, with a tentative D call TRBD2 (5 bases). Germline-derived CDR1 and CDR2 are SQVTM and ANQGSEA. There are 12 residues in the CDR3. Trimming took 0 bases from V and 3 from J, leaving 6 bases between them. The CDR3, as DNA: TGCAGCGTTGAAGACGAGGGCTACGAGCAGTACTTC. Translated: CSVEDEGYEQYF.

The chain couples TRBV7-6 to TRBJ2-3; weak D call: TRBD2 (7 bases). Germline lookup yields CDR1 SGHVS and CDR2 FNYEAQ. The germline V and J ends were trimmed by 2 bases and 2 bases, with 11 bases remaining between them. The CDR3 runs to 15 residues. This chain's CDR3 is CASSLTGGYTDTQYF. CDR3 DNA sequence: TGTGCCAGCAGCTTAACGGGGGGCTACACAGATACGCAGTATTTT.

The chain joins TRBV6-5 to TRBJ1-5; TRBD1 agrees at 10 bases. The germline V gene encodes CDR1 MNHEY and CDR2 SVGAGI. V lost 2 bases, J lost 2 bases, and 0 bases stayed unmatched. This CDR3 spans 15 amino acids. CDR3 DNA: TGTGCCAGCAGTTACGGGACAGGGGGCAATCAGCCCCAGCATTTT. This codes for CASSYGTGGNQPQHF.

The chain employs TRBV5-6 and TRBJ1-5, with 9 bases fitting TRBD1. The CDR3 covers 16 residues. The V and J ends lost 4 bases and 3 bases, in that order; junction bases with no gene match: 8. Germline assignment: CDR1 SGHDT and CDR2 YYEEEE. CDR3 DNA sequence: TGTGCCAGCAGCGAAACGACAGGGGGAGTCAATCAGCCCCAGCATTTT. It specifies CASSETTGGVNQPQHF.

This clone was detected a few times. The chain's CDR3 is CASKGTGGTGELFF. CDR3 in DNA: TGTGCCAGCAAAGGGACAGGAGGCACCGGGGAGCTGTTTTTT. The rearrangement links TRBV7-9 to TRBJ2-2, with 8 bases identical to TRBD1. Germline CDR1 reads SEHNR; CDR2 reads FQNEAQ (reference sequence). With 7 bases clipped from V and 4 bases from J, the junction kept 5 bases outside the gene matches. CDR3 length equals 14 residues.